Below, 32 T cell receptor beta chains from the same sample are listed, as sequenced in a study of blood T cell repertoires in COVID-19. Method: immunoSEQ multiplex PCR; TCRdb's copy keeps in-frame clones and lacks some. The table includes about 250,000 clones, roughly 80% detected once. Material for sequencing was peripheral blood. The receptors shown here come from an elderly woman with acute or convalescent COVID-19.

This chain links TRBV11-2 with TRBJ1-6, with TRBD1 identical over 7 bases. Germline V lookup: CDR1 SGHAT, CDR2 FQNNGV. V lost 4 bases to trimming and J lost 5 bases; unmatched junction nucleotides: 5. The CDR3 is 15 residues long. CDR3 residues: CASSSDRVDNSPLHF. The DNA of the CDR3 is TGTGCCAGCAGCTCAGACAGGGTAGATAATTCACCCCTCCACTTT.

Here the CDR3 reads CASSLPGGRNTGELFF. The CDR3 DNA reads TGTGCCAGCAGCTTACCGGGCGGGCGTAACACCGGGGAGCTGTTTTTT. The rearrangement links TRBV7-2 to TRBJ2-2, with D possibly being TRBD2 (5 bases). Germline CDR1 is SGHTA and CDR2 is FQGNSA. The CDR3 contains 16 residues. Trimming cost V 2 bases and J 2 bases, with 12 bases left between them.

The V call is TRBV11-2, the J call TRBJ2-1; TRBD2 might be the D (5 bases). The ends were cut back, 4 bases at V and 5 bases at J, with 12 bases in the middle. The CDR3 covers 14 residues. CDR1 is SGHAT and CDR2 is FQNNGV in the germline V gene. The CDR3: CASSSTRGNNEQFF. DNA for the CDR3: TGTGCCAGCAGCTCGACCCGGGGTAACAATGAGCAGTTCTTC.

This clone was seen more than once but under ten times. The chain is built from TRBV10-2 and TRBJ1-4; 7 bases align to TRBD1. CDR1 is WSHSY and CDR2 is SAAADI in the germline V gene. The V and J ends lost 5 bases and 7 bases, in that order; junction bases with no gene match: 7. The length of the CDR3 is 14 residues. The CDR3 DNA follows: TGCGCCAGCAGTATCTACAGGGGAAGTGAAAAACTGTTTTTT. Residues: CASSIYRGSEKLFF.

The chain links TRBV5-1 to TRBJ2-5, with TRBD1 matching over 8 bases. Germline V CDR1 and CDR2: SGHRS, YFSETQ. This CDR3 has 15 residues. The V gene end was trimmed by 2 bases and the J gene end by 5 bases; junction bases not matched to a gene: 8. CDR3 nucleotides: TGCGCCAGCAGCTTAGAACGACAGGGGCGGGAGACCCAGTACTTC. Translated: CASSLERQGRETQYF.

The J gene is TRBJ2-1, the V gene TRBV5-6, with TRBD1 as a possible D gene (5 bases). Germline CDR1 and CDR2: SGHDT and YYEEEE. This CDR3 region has 12 residues. V was trimmed by 2 bases and J by 8 bases, leaving 8 bases between them. The CDR3 nucleotides are TGTGCCAGCAGCTTCAGCAGGGATGAGCAGTTCTTC. The encoded protein is CASSFSRDEQFF.

This chain joins TRBV19 and TRBJ2-2; 9 nucleotides line up with TRBD2. This CDR3 has 15 residues. With V trimmed by 7 bases and J by 6 bases, 9 bases remained unmatched. Germline V gives CDR1 LNHDA, CDR2 SQIVND (reference sequence). The chain's CDR3 is CASNERGAASGELFF. The CDR3 DNA reads TGTGCCAGTAACGAGCGGGGGGCCGCCTCCGGGGAGCTGTTTTTT.

V is TRBV4-1 and J is TRBJ2-2; D might be TRBD1 (6 bases). The CDR3 consists of 16 residues. CDR1 and CDR2 (germline): MGHRA, YSYEKL. V was shortened by 0 bases and J by 5 bases, with 13 bases between the two germline ends. The CDR3 DNA is TGCGCCAGCAGCCAAGATGTTGGGGGCAGGACCGGGGAGCTGTTTTTT. Protein product: CASSQDVGGRTGELFF.

The count of this clone is one. The chain links TRBV27 to TRBJ2-7; TRBD1 agrees at 7 bases. The germline CDR1 and CDR2 sequences are MNHEY and SMNVEV (reference sequence). The CDR3 covers 14 residues. The trim removed 2 bases at V and 2 bases at J, leaving 3 bases unmatched. CDR3 protein: CASSLNRGPYEQYF. CDR3 DNA: TGTGCCAGCAGTTTAAACAGGGGACCCTACGAGCAGTACTTC.

The chain has TRBV15 and TRBJ2-5, with a weak D call TRBD1 (8 bases). The CDR3 covers 15 residues. The germline V gene encodes CDR1 LNHNV and CDR2 YYDKDF (reference sequence). The V and J ends lost 3 bases and 1 base respectively, with 12 bases between them. The CDR3 sequence: CATSRGGTGQETQYF. The CDR3 DNA reads as TGTGCCACCAGCAGGGGGGGGACAGGCCAAGAGACCCAGTACTTC.

The chain is built from TRBV7-2 and TRBJ2-1; a weak D match, TRBD1 (5 bases). The CDR3 has 13 amino acids. Germline lookup yields CDR1 SGHTA and CDR2 FQGNSA. V was trimmed by 5 bases and J by 10 bases, leaving 15 bases between them. The CDR3 here is CASSPPRPGEQFF. CDR3 DNA: TGTGCCAGCAGCCCCCCCCGGCCAGGGGAGCAGTTCTTC.

V gene TRBV27 combines with J gene TRBJ1-2, with a possible D match to TRBD1 (6 bases). This CDR3 is built from 13 residues. Germline V CDR1 and CDR2: MNHEY, SMNVEV (reference sequence). Trimming left V 3 bases short and J 4 bases short, with 9 bases between. CDR3 in amino acids: CASSLGARYGYTF. The CDR3 DNA sequence: TGTGCCAGCAGTTTGGGGGCTCGCTATGGCTACACCTTC.

CDR3 sequence: CASSSPPGSVNYGYTF. The CDR3 DNA sequence: TGCGCCAGCAGCTCCCCCCCGGGGTCAGTAAACTATGGCTACACCTTC. The chain uses TRBV5-1 and TRBJ1-2, with no clear D. The germline gives CDR1 SGHRS, CDR2 YFSETQ. Trimming took 3 bases from V and 2 from J, leaving 17 bases between them. This CDR3 comprises 16 residues.

The chain links TRBV28 to TRBJ2-5; maybe TRBD1 (5 bases). From germline, CDR1 is MDHEN and CDR2 SYDVKM. The CDR3 contains 15 residues. V gave up 6 bases and J gave up 0 bases, with 14 bases separating them. CDR3: CASRLGPAYQETQYF. The CDR3 DNA is TGTGCCAGCAGATTGGGGCCGGCGTACCAAGAGACCCAGTACTTC.

The V call is TRBV30, the J call TRBJ1-5, with D possibly matching TRBD1 (5 bases). CDR1 is GTSNPN, CDR2 SVGIG, per germline (reference sequence). The germline V and J ends were trimmed by 3 bases and 5 bases, with 8 bases remaining between them. CDR3 length: 12 amino acids. The CDR3 DNA reads as TGTGCCTGGAGCGACAGCGATCAGCCCCAGCATTTT. As protein: CAWSDSDQPQHF.

The chain combines TRBV3-1 (or the pseudogene TRBV3-2) with TRBJ1-2; no definite D call. V shed 0 bases and J shed 7 bases, with 15 bases lying between them. Per germline, CDR1 LGHDT and CDR2 YNNKEL (reference sequence). The CDR3 length is 15 residues. The CDR3 sequence is CASSQDQVAHRGYTF. The CDR3 region has the DNA TGTGCCAGCAGCCAAGATCAGGTAGCGCACCGTGGCTACACCTTC.

This sequence joins TRBV6-4 and TRBJ2-3; possibly TRBD2 for D (6 bases). This CDR3 has 14 residues. CDR1 and CDR2 (germline): MRHNA, SNTAGT. Between the trimmed V and J ends, which lost 3 bases and 2 bases, there was a span of 9 bases. The CDR3 region is CASSEAGNTDTQYF. The CDR3 nucleotides are TGTGCCAGCAGTGAGGCGGGGAACACAGATACGCAGTATTTT.

This clone was observed a few times. CDR3 sequence (DNA): TGCAGCTCACAGGGGGCATCCGTGGATGGCTACACCTTC. This translates into CSSQGASVDGYTF. V and J are TRBV29-1 and TRBJ1-2, with 9 positions matching TRBD1. CDR1 and CDR2 from the germline V gene are SQVTM and ANQGSEA. The CDR3 covers 13 residues. V dropped 8 bases and J dropped 6; count of bases not matched to a gene: 10.

The chain is built from TRBV6-5 and TRBJ2-7; 7 bases match TRBD1. The CDR3 contains 12 residues. CDR1 is MNHEY, CDR2 SVGAGI, per germline. Trimming removed 7 bases from V and 2 bases from J; junction bases left unmatched: 2. CDR3 sequence reads: CASTTGAYEQYF. DNA for the CDR3: TGTGCCAGCACCACAGGGGCCTACGAGCAGTACTTC.

V usage is TRBV9 and J usage is TRBJ2-7, with 9 bases that match TRBD1. Germline V gives CDR1 SGDLS, CDR2 YYNGEE. The CDR3 runs to 14 residues. The junction had 7 bases not matched to a gene; V was cut back by 3 bases and J by 6 bases. CDR3 nucleotides: TGTGCCAGCAGCGGACAGGGGGGTATTGGCGAGCAGTACTTC. Its translation: CASSGQGGIGEQYF.

J is TRBJ2-5 and V is TRBV7-9, with a tentative D call TRBD2 (6 bases). Germline CDR1 SEHNR, CDR2 FQNEAQ (reference sequence). The CDR3 length is 15 residues. Trimming cost V 0 bases and J 5 bases, with 13 bases left between them. The CDR3 loop is CASSLAQRDWETQYF. For the CDR3, the DNA is TGTGCCAGCAGCTTAGCGCAAAGGGACTGGGAGACCCAGTACTTC.

The V gene is TRBV5-1, the J gene TRBJ2-2; TRBD2 aligns across 8 bases. V shed 0 bases and J 6 bases; nucleotides not matched to a gene: 4. This CDR3 has 15 amino acids. CDR1 and CDR2 (germline): SGHRS, YFSETQ. The CDR3 here is CASSLGSGAAGELFF. The DNA for the CDR3 is TGCGCCAGCAGCTTGGGTAGCGGGGCAGCCGGGGAGCTGTTTTTT.

The genes are TRBV28 and TRBJ1-1; 9 positions agree with TRBD1. Losses at the gene ends were 6 bases for V and 0 bases for J; bases not matched to a gene: 5. CDR3 size: 15 residues. The germline gives CDR1 MDHEN, CDR2 SYDVKM. As DNA, the CDR3 is TGTGCCAGCAGCACAGGGGGCGCCCTGAACACTGAAGCTTTCTTT. It codes for CASSTGGALNTEAFF.

The chain employs TRBV3-1 (or the pseudogene TRBV3-2) and TRBJ2-1; a possible D gene is TRBD1 (5 bases). V gave up 0 bases and J gave up 0 bases, with 12 bases separating them. Germline CDR1 reads LGHDT; CDR2 reads YNNKEL (reference sequence). The CDR3 runs to 17 residues. Here the CDR3 DNA reads TGTGCCAGCAGCCAAGATTCCAGGGCTAGCTCCTACAATGAGCAGTTCTTC. It specifies CASSQDSRASSYNEQFF.

The chain employs TRBV6-5 and TRBJ2-1, with 12 bases fitting TRBD2. The CDR3 is 14 residues long. V shed 6 bases, J shed 7 bases, and the junction held 4 bases outside the gene matches. Germline-derived CDR1 and CDR2 are MNHEY and SVGAGI. The CDR3 sequence is CASSRTSGKNEQFF. The CDR3 nucleotides are TGTGCCAGCAGCCGGACTAGCGGGAAAAATGAGCAGTTCTTC.

The V and J genes are TRBV5-1 and TRBJ1-1; D gene unclear. Germline loops: CDR1 SGHRS, CDR2 YFSETQ. The CDR3 has 13 amino acids. V was cut by 4 bases and J by 7 bases, with 14 bases left in between. The CDR3 reads CASSPHLQLEAFF. DNA of the CDR3: TGCGCCAGCAGCCCGCATTTACAGCTTGAAGCTTTCTTT.

The CDR3 sequence is CATSDPNRETNEKLFF. Here the CDR3 DNA reads TGTGCCACCAGTGATCCGAACAGGGAGACAAATGAAAAACTGTTTTTT. The chain recombines TRBV24-1 with TRBJ1-4, with D maybe TRBD1 (6 bases). The V and J ends lost 3 bases and 5 bases respectively, with 15 bases between them. The CDR3 consists of 16 residues. CDR1 is KGHDR and CDR2 is SFDVKD in the germline V gene.

The rearrangement joins TRBV6-2 or TRBV6-3 to TRBJ2-3; 7 bases are a match to TRBD1. This CDR3 contains 15 residues. The ends lost 6 bases at V and 2 bases at J; junction bases unmatched: 8. Germline V gene data show CDR1 as MNHEY and CDR2 as SVGEGT. The DNA of the CDR3 is TGTGCCAGCAGCCGGGGACAGCAACCCACAGATACGCAGTATTTT. Its protein product is CASSRGQQPTDTQYF.

This clone was detected once. The chain employs TRBV5-1 and TRBJ2-1; D is uncertain. With 2 bases removed from V and 5 bases from J, the gap between germline ends came to 8 bases. This CDR3 has 13 amino acids. Germline V gives CDR1 SGHRS, CDR2 YFSETQ. The CDR3 loop is CASSFAVDNEQFF. CDR3 coding DNA: TGCGCCAGCAGCTTCGCGGTAGACAATGAGCAGTTCTTC.

This rearrangement joins TRBV3-1 (or the pseudogene TRBV3-2) to TRBJ2-3; 12 positions agree with TRBD2. V lost 5 bases to trimming and J lost 1 base; unmatched junction nucleotides: 7. Per the germline V gene, CDR1 is LGHDT and CDR2 is YNNKEL (reference sequence). CDR3 length: 17 residues. The CDR3 sequence is CASSFLRLAGGTDTQYF. The CDR3 region has the DNA TGTGCCAGCAGCTTCTTGCGACTAGCGGGGGGCACAGATACGCAGTATTTT.

The chain has TRBV29-1 and TRBJ1-1, with D possibly TRBD1 on 6 matching bases. The CDR3 length is 12 residues. V gave up 2 bases and J gave up 6 bases, with 10 bases separating them. Germline loops: CDR1 SQVTM, CDR2 ANQGSEA. This CDR3 is CSVERTDAEAFF. CDR3 in DNA: TGCAGCGTTGAAAGGACAGATGCTGAAGCTTTCTTT.

This clone has a handful of counts. The chain links TRBV28 to TRBJ2-7, with 7 bases identical to TRBD2. The CDR3 totals 15 residues. Germline loops: CDR1 MDHEN, CDR2 SYDVKM. V gave up 2 bases and J gave up 4 bases; unmatched junction bases: 8. The CDR3 here is CASSLGGVLGYEQYF. The CDR3 DNA sequence: TGTGCCAGCAGTTTAGGGGGGGTTTTGGGATACGAGCAGTACTTC.